The T cell receptor beta chain under discussion was sequenced for a study of HIV-infected patients and healthy controls. MiXCR, applied by TCRdb to the 5' RACE reads, yields one record per CDR3 protein. This sample has 18,000 or so distinct CDR3 sequences, with about 17% found just once. Germline-derived CDR1 and CDR2 are SQVTM and ANQGSEA. The CDR3 is 14 residues long. V shed 2 bases and J shed 1 base, with 9 bases lying between them. This clonotype was counted at least ten times. The chain joins TRBV29-1 to TRBJ1-3; D uncertain. Input material: CD8+ T cells from blood. The clonotype originates from a human donor in good health. The CDR3 sequence: CSVERMRSGNTIYF. DNA for the CDR3: TGCAGCGTTGAACGGATGAGATCTGGAAACACCATATATTTT.